These 8 T cell receptor beta chains share one sample of origin, sequenced in a study of radiotherapy plus CTLA-4 blockade in lung cancer. Assay: immunoSEQ multiplex PCR; the TCRdb copy retains only in-frame clones and omits some. This sample has fewer than 40,000 clones, with around 70% found just once. The source was peripheral blood, collected from a patient treated with radiotherapy plus ipilimumab. These TCRs come from a human donor with non-small cell lung cancer whose response to radiotherapy plus ipilimumab could not be evaluated.

This clone turned up a few times. The chain uses TRBV5-4 and TRBJ2-1; 13 nucleotides line up with TRBD2. This CDR3 has 15 amino acids. Germline values: CDR1 SGHNT, CDR2 YYREEE (reference sequence). V lost 4 bases to trimming and J lost 6 bases; unmatched junction nucleotides: 4. The CDR3 protein is CASSLTSGRGNEQFF. The CDR3 nucleotides read TGTGCCAGCAGCCTAACTAGCGGGAGGGGCAATGAGCAGTTCTTC. Complete variable domain (other parts from reference TRBV5-4 and TRBJ2-1): ETGVTQSPTHLIKTRGQQVTLRCSSQSGHNTVSWYQQALGQGPQFIFQYYREEENGRGNFPPRFSGLQFPNYSSELNVNALELDDSALYLCASSLTSGRGNEQFFGPGTRLTVL.

The V gene is TRBV14, the J gene TRBJ1-1; D not resolved. The CDR3 spans 14 residues. Germline assignment: CDR1 SGHDN and CDR2 FVKESK. Trimming took 3 bases from V and 0 from J, leaving 8 bases between them. The chain's CDR3 is CASSQAGMNTEAFF. The CDR3 nucleotides are TGTGCCAGCAGCCAGGCAGGTATGAACACTGAAGCTTTCTTT. Based on the CDR3 plus reference TRBV14 and TRBJ1-1, the full variable domain is EAGVTQFPSHSVIEKGQTVTLRCDPISGHDNLYWYRRVMGKEIKFLLHFVKESKQDESGMPNNRFLAERTGGTYSTLKVQPAELEDSGVYFCASSQAGMNTEAFFGQGTRLTVV.

The chain recombines TRBV5-4 with TRBJ2-6; 8 positions match TRBD1. Germline loops: CDR1 SGHNT, CDR2 YYREEE (reference sequence). The CDR3 extends over 17 amino acids. Germline trimming cut 4 bases from V and 4 bases from J; bases unmatched to any gene: 10. CDR3 region: CASSPGTGGWGANVLTF. DNA for the CDR3: TGTGCCAGCAGCCCGGGGACAGGTGGGTGGGGGGCCAACGTCCTGACTTTC.

This chain uses TRBV19 with TRBJ1-2; TRBD1 agrees at 8 bases. This CDR3 has 15 residues. V lost 3 bases and J lost 4; bases outside the gene matches: 7. Germline V lookup: CDR1 LNHDA, CDR2 SQIVND (reference sequence). In DNA form, the CDR3 reads TGTGCCAGTAGTATTTATGACAGGGGAAGCTATGGCTACACCTTC. Its protein product is CASSIYDRGSYGYTF.

This clone has only a few counts. CDR3: CASSPRGTVHTGELFF. CDR3 sequence (DNA): TGTGCCAGCAGTCCTAGGGGGACAGTACACACCGGGGAGCTGTTTTTT. V and J are TRBV27 and TRBJ2-2; 7 nucleotides agree with TRBD1. The J segment lost 3 bases and the V segment lost 5 bases, leaving 9 bases of the junction unmatched. The CDR3 runs to 16 residues. Germline V gives CDR1 MNHEY, CDR2 SMNVEV (reference sequence).

The rearrangement links TRBV10-3 to TRBJ2-7, with 7 positions matching TRBD1. The CDR3 runs to 14 residues. Germline CDR1 and CDR2: ENHRY and SYGVKD. The trim removed 4 bases at V and 7 bases at J, leaving 10 bases unmatched. The CDR3 here is CAISAVGGSGEQYF. CDR3 in DNA: TGTGCCATCAGTGCTGTAGGGGGCTCAGGGGAGCAGTACTTC.

This clone was found once. The rearrangement links TRBV6-6 to TRBJ2-7, with D tentatively TRBD1 (5 bases). Trimming removed 7 bases from V and 4 bases from J, with 14 bases in between. Germline CDR1 and CDR2: MNHNY and SVGAGI (reference sequence). The CDR3 length is 13 residues. CDR3 nucleotide sequence: TGTGCCAGCACGCGGACCAGGGATTACGAGCAGTACTTC. It encodes CASTRTRDYEQYF.

V is TRBV28 and J is TRBJ1-2, with 7 bases identical to TRBD1. CDR1 and CDR2 from the germline V gene are MDHEN and SYDVKM. CDR3 length equals 16 residues. Trimming at V came to 2 bases and at J to 1 base, leaving 7 bases not matched to a gene. The CDR3 DNA reads as TGTGCCAGCAGTTTACTTATGCAGGGGGTTAACTATGGCTACACCTTC. Its translation: CASSLLMQGVNYGYTF.